The clone carrying this TCR beta chain showed up many times. The entry originates in a study of neurological immune-mediated disorders. TCRdb re-analysed the 5' RACE reads in MiXCR, keeping a single row per CDR3 protein. This repertoire shows approximately 100,000 distinct CDR3 sequences, 11% found once; its top ten account for approximately 3.1%. Time point meaning: longitudinal time-point 3. V dropped 0 bases and J dropped 5; count of bases not matched to a gene: 10. CDR3 length equals 17 residues. Germline CDR1 and CDR2: SGHRS and YFSETQ. The clonotype comes from a female donor with HTLV-1-associated myelopathy (HAM/TSP). This chain uses TRBV5-1 with TRBJ1-4, with TRBD1 matching over 7 bases. Material: PBMCs. The CDR3 loop reads CASSLAQRDRQNEKLFF. As DNA, the CDR3 is TGCGCCAGCAGCTTGGCTCAACGGGACAGACAAAATGAAAAACTGTTTTTT.